This T cell receptor (beta chain) was recovered during a study of blood T cell repertoires in COVID-19 (dated by TCRdb to the early 2020s). General notes on the study: Collaborator samples came from the United States, Italy and Spain and covered acute and convalescent phases of COVID-19. The prospective study material was composed of cDNA or gDNA derived from T cells, B-cell-depleted T cells, or PBMCs. Subjects who had been exposed to COVID-19, were actively infected with it, or had recovered from it provided the deeply sampled blood TCRbeta repertoires that made up the dataset. A freely available public database, intended as a resource for researchers studying the immune response to SARS-CoV-2, is where the repertoires were released. Samples were obtained from the ongoing ImmuneRACE study (first 160 participants) and from 1,254 subjects provided by 6 global collaborators. Nearly every sample came with metadata listing a de-identified subject ID, COVID-19 status, age in years and sex. Where available, HLA class I and class II types were obtained from metadata supplied by the sample provider rather than from assay-based typing. The paper's findings and limits, for the study overall: How much clinical and demographic metadata was included differed by source and by participant, and the metadata was provided uncurated.

Trimmed from V: 5 bases; trimmed from J: 2 bases; junction bases lacking a gene match: 6. The CDR3, from cysteine to phenylalanine, totals 14 residues. Left in the record is the CDR3 DNA by itself, 42 bases read in frame from the first base. From the germline V gene, CDR1 is MDHEN and CDR2 is SYDVKM. Each collaborating institution followed its own protocols to collect whole blood in K2EDTA tubes. For TCRbeta analysis, collaborator samples were shipped as frozen whole blood, as isolated PBMCs, or as DNA extracted from either sample type. A few counts support this clone. The specificity of this receptor is unknown. No base quality values were provided; no much bigger clone lies one nucleotide off. TCRbeta CDR3 regions were amplified from genomic DNA using the immunoSEQ Assay, a bias-controlled multiplex PCR. The study's own analysis went as follows. Within the assay, amplification of reference gene primers was used to estimate how many nucleated cells each sample contained. Sequence reads were collapsed and filtered to measure the absolute abundance of every unique TCRbeta CDR3 rearrangement. For each sample, productive Simpson clonality was calculated by taking the square root of Simpson's diversity index across productive rearrangements. Held by TCRdb, this immuneACCESS table contains in-frame sequences only and omits some clones. Under half of the omission traces to an unresolved V gene where checked; the cause of the rest is unknown. V and J calls and clone size are as listed in that table; D and trimming were resolved from the DNA. The sample table shows 110,000 or so clones, and 80% to 90% are seen once. 8.5% to 9.5% of the sample goes to the ten largest clones.

In this chain, TRBV28 is recombined with TRBJ2-7; 7 central bases correspond to TRBD2. The source is a woman in her 70s with acute or convalescent COVID-19. Input material: peripheral blood. The CDR3 amino acid sequence is: CASSVVTSTYEQYF. The sequenced DNA: TGTGCCAGCAGTGTGGTGACTAGCACCTACGAGCAGTACTTC.